This T cell receptor (beta chain) emerged from a study of shared clonotypes between healthy human individuals. In the study overall: Donors consisted of a couple of women and three men between 18 and 49.

From germline, CDR1 is SGHVS and CDR2 FNYEAQ. The V gene lost 2 bases and the J gene lost 0 bases, with 8 bases spanning the gap. There are 15 residues in the CDR3. Here immunoSEQ multiplex PCR was the method, and the copy in TCRdb shows in-frame clones only, minus some. The table shows some 2,400,000 clones, with under 97% occurring only once. Every contributor of samples was a Caucasian grown-up residing in Nashville, Tennessee. This clonotype originated in a man aged 18 to 30 in good health. The specimen sequenced was naive CD4+ T cells sorted from blood. Subset reported: CD45RA+ positively selected. The chain employs TRBV7-6 and TRBJ1-5; D unresolved. The CDR3 protein is CASSLSTLSNQPQHF. The CDR3 DNA sequence: TGTGCCAGCAGCTTATCCACTCTTAGCAATCAGCCCCAGCATTTT.